A single sample gave rise to the 14 T cell receptor beta chains below, sequenced in a study of regulatory and conventional T cells in RAG deficiency. The sorted regulatory T cells were CD4+, CD25-high and CD127-low, with genomic DNA sequenced. Measured with immunoSEQ multiplex PCR; TCRdb has only the in-frame clones, and not every one. This sample has fewer than 20,000 clones, with about 87% found just once. In addition, the sample was reused for a study of regulatory T cells. That source reports: Amplification used 52 TRBV primers and 13 TRBJ primers.

Material: Tregs sorted from blood. These receptors were taken from a human donor in good health.

The CDR3 loop reads CASSLGGHEQYF. The DNA for the CDR3 is TGTGCCAGCAGCTTAGGGGGCCACGAGCAGTACTTC. This chain connects TRBV7-3 to TRBJ2-7; possible D gene TRBD1, 6 bases. CDR1 and CDR2 from the germline V gene are SGHTA and FQGTGA. The CDR3 consists of 12 residues. Trimming left V 2 bases short and J 5 bases short, with 7 bases between.

This clone was recorded once. The chain uses TRBV28 and TRBJ1-2; the D is unclear. This CDR3 has 14 amino acids. The V gene's germline CDR1 is MDHEN and CDR2 SYDVKM. Trimming removed 4 bases at V and 3 bases at J, with 12 bases between. The CDR3 here is CASSSAARYYGYTF. CDR3 sequence (DNA): TGTGCCAGCAGTTCGGCCGCCAGATACTATGGCTACACCTTC.

The CDR3 DNA is TGCGCCAGCAGCCTGGACACGAACCCTAACTATGGCTACACCTTC. It encodes CASSLDTNPNYGYTF. The J gene is TRBJ1-2, the V gene TRBV5-1, with D perhaps matching TRBD1 (5 bases). The V end was cut by 4 bases, the J end by 0 bases, with 13 bases between. CDR3 size: 15 residues. Germline V gene lookup returns CDR1 SGHRS and CDR2 YFSETQ.

This chain links TRBV29-1 with TRBJ1-1, with unresolved D. The CDR3 contains 13 residues. Trimming cost V 3 bases and J 5 bases, with 13 bases left between them. The germline V gene has CDR1 SQVTM and CDR2 ANQGSEA. This chain's CDR3 is CSVDRQMGTEAFF. In DNA, the CDR3 is TGCAGCGTTGATAGGCAGATGGGGACTGAAGCTTTCTTT.

The chain carries TRBV2 and TRBJ2-2; 9 nucleotides match TRBD2. From germline, CDR1 is SNHLY and CDR2 FYNNEI. CDR3 length: 16 residues. V trimming: 3 bases; J trimming: 7 bases; junction bases outside the gene matches: 9. The CDR3 is CASSDNRGTSIGELFF. DNA of the CDR3: TGTGCCAGCAGTGATAATCGTGGGACTAGCATCGGGGAGCTGTTTTTT.

V and J are TRBV5-4 and TRBJ1-2, with D uncertain. CDR3 length: 13 amino acids. The germline V and J ends were trimmed by 1 base and 3 bases, with 7 bases remaining between them. Germline-derived CDR1 and CDR2 are SGHNT and YYREEE (reference sequence). Written as DNA, the CDR3 is TGTGCCAGCAGCTTGAACAGCCACTATGGCTACACCTTC. Residues: CASSLNSHYGYTF.

This CDR3 is CASSDFPTEAFF. The CDR3, as DNA: TGTGCCAGCAGCGACTTTCCCACTGAAGCTTTCTTT. This chain uses TRBV14 with TRBJ1-1; D gene unclear. V was clipped by 5 bases and J by 4 bases, with 8 bases between them. The CDR3 runs to 12 residues. Per germline, CDR1 SGHDN and CDR2 FVKESK. Using reference TRBV14 and TRBJ1-1 for the parts outside the CDR3, the full variable domain is EAGVTQFPSHSVIEKGQTVTLRCDPISGHDNLYWYRRVMGKEIKFLLHFVKESKQDESGMPNNRFLAERTGGTYSTLKVQPAELEDSGVYFCASSDFPTEAFFGQGTRLTVV.

J is TRBJ1-1 and V is TRBV5-1; weak D call: TRBD1 (5 bases). In germline, CDR1 is SGHRS, CDR2 YFSETQ. CDR3 size: 15 residues. V was trimmed by 3 bases and J by 4 bases, leaving 16 bases between them. The CDR3 here is CASSSLRGKGTEAFF. The CDR3, as DNA: TGCGCCAGCAGCTCCCTTAGGGGCAAGGGCACTGAAGCTTTCTTT.

The chain recombines TRBV5-4 with TRBJ2-3, with 13 bases that match TRBD2. V dropped 3 bases and J dropped 7; count of bases not matched to a gene: 11. The CDR3 contains 17 residues. Germline V lookup: CDR1 SGHNT, CDR2 YYREEE (reference sequence). In DNA form, the CDR3 reads TGTGCCAGCAGCTCGGGACTAGCGGGAAGCCCAAAGAATACGCAGTATTTT. Translating gives CASSSGLAGSPKNTQYF. The variable domain in full, completed from reference TRBV5-4 and TRBJ2-3, reads ETGVTQSPTHLIKTRGQQVTLRCSSQSGHNTVSWYQQALGQGPQFIFQYYREEENGRGNFPPRFSGLQFPNYSSELNVNALELDDSALYLCASSSGLAGSPKNTQYFGPGTRLTVL.

This clone turned up a few times. The chain joins TRBV6-6 to TRBJ2-7, with TRBD1 matching over 8 bases. The CDR3 spans 14 residues. J gave up 1 base and V 8 bases, and 7 bases lay outside the gene matches. Germline V lookup: CDR1 MNHNY, CDR2 SVGAGI (reference sequence). The chain's CDR3 is CASRMGQASYEQYF. The DNA for the CDR3 is TGTGCCAGCCGCATGGGACAGGCGTCCTACGAGCAGTACTTC.

The rearrangement uses TRBV2 and TRBJ2-7; TRBD2 matches at 12 bases. The CDR3 covers 14 residues. Germline V gene data show CDR1 as SNHLY and CDR2 as FYNNEI. V shed 4 bases, J shed 6 bases, and the junction held 4 bases outside the gene matches. The CDR3 spells CASSGGLAGLEQYF. The DNA of the CDR3 is TGTGCCAGCAGTGGGGGACTAGCGGGTCTCGAGCAGTACTTC.

In its sample, this clone was seen once. The chain carries TRBV12-5 and TRBJ2-3; the D gene is possibly TRBD1 (6 bases). Trimming took 2 bases from V and 4 from J, leaving 13 bases between them. CDR1 and CDR2 (germline): LGHNT, FRNRAP. This CDR3 region has 15 residues. The CDR3: CASGLWIEGADTQYF. CDR3 nucleotide sequence: TGTGCTAGTGGTTTGTGGATCGAGGGGGCAGATACGCAGTATTTT.

The chain is built from TRBV2 and TRBJ2-3, with D perhaps matching TRBD1 or TRBD2 (5 bases each). The CDR3 length is 15 residues. The V and J ends lost 4 bases and 2 bases respectively, with 13 bases between them. CDR1 and CDR2 from the germline V gene are SNHLY and FYNNEI. The CDR3 DNA is TGTGCCAGCAGTGCTTGGGGGTCCCCCACAGATACGCAGTATTTT. As protein: CASSAWGSPTDTQYF.

V and J are TRBV2 and TRBJ2-2, with 10 bases fitting TRBD1. The trim removed 7 bases at V and 0 bases at J, leaving 2 bases unmatched. The CDR3 runs to 15 residues. Per germline, CDR1 SNHLY and CDR2 FYNNEI. This chain's CDR3 is CASNDRGPNTGELFF. The CDR3, as DNA: TGTGCCAGCAACGACAGGGGGCCGAACACCGGGGAGCTGTTTTTT. The full variable domain, its missing parts supplied by reference TRBV2 and TRBJ2-2, is EPEVTQTPSHQVTQMGQEVILRCVPISNHLYFYWYRQILGQKVEFLVSFYNNEISEKSEIFDDQFSVERPDGSNFTLKIRSTKLEDSAMYFCASNDRGPNTGELFFGEGSRLTVL.